This TCR beta chain derives from a study of shared clonotypes between healthy human individuals. Findings of the study overall: Against clonotypes common to all four donors, non-shared ones had lower generation probabilities.

In the case of this clone: What it binds is unknown.

Assay used: immunoSEQ multiplex PCR; TCRdb lists only in-frame clones, some missing. The sample yields about 980,000 clones, approximately 76% seen once. With 6 bases removed from V and 2 bases from J, the gap between germline ends came to 14 bases. CDR1 and CDR2 (germline): MNHNY, SVGAGI (reference sequence). This CDR3 is 15 amino acids long. V is TRBV6-6 and J is TRBJ1-5; D may be TRBD1 (5 bases). The receptor's source is a man younger than 35 in good health. The sample taken for sequencing was memory CD4+ T cells sorted from blood. Subset denoted: CD45RA-negative fraction. CDR3 in DNA: TGTGCCAGCAGAGCCCGACAGATAGGCAATCAGCCCCAGCATTTT. Its protein is CASRARQIGNQPQHF.